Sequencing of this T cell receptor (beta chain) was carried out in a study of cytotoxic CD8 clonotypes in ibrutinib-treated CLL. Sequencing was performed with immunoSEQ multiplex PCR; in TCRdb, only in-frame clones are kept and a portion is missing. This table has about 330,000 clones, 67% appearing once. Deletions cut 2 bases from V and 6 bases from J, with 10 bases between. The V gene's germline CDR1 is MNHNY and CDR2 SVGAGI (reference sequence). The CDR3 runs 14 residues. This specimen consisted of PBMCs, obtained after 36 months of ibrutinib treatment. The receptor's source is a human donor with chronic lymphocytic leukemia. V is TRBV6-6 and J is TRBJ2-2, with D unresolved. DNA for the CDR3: TGTGCCAGCAGTTACCTAGGGTGGCCCGGGGAGCTGTTTTTT. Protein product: CASSYLGWPGELFF.